Listed below are T cell receptor beta chains from one sample, sequenced in a study of blood T cell repertoires in COVID-19. The protocol was immunoSEQ multiplex PCR, while the TCRdb copy is restricted to in-frame clones and leaves out a portion. The sample consists of about 160,000 clones, approximately 81% of them appearing once. Sequencing was performed on PBMCs or T cells enriched from blood (not recorded which). Source of these receptors: a middle-aged woman with acute COVID-19. Both conserved end residues are part of each CDR3.

cdr3_length: 13
v_call: TRBV9
j_call: TRBJ1-1
cdr3_aa: CASSVVQAAEAFF

cdr3_length: 15
v_call: TRBV28
j_call: TRBJ1-5
cdr3_aa: CASRRQGASNQPQHF

cdr3_length: 18
v_call: TRBV7-9
j_call: TRBJ2-7
cdr3_aa: CASSKTTPGRGGMYEQYF

cdr3_length: 14
v_call: TRBV19
j_call: TRBJ2-2
cdr3_aa: CASSPGTNTGELFF

cdr3_length: 16
v_call: TRBV15
j_call: TRBJ1-5
cdr3_aa: CATSRVRGHSNQPQHF

cdr3_length: 14
v_call: TRBV18
j_call: TRBJ2-2
cdr3_aa: CASSALQGTGELFF

cdr3_length: 14
v_call: TRBV5-4
j_call: TRBJ2-3
cdr3_aa: CASSLGTTTDTQYF

cdr3_length: 14
v_call: TRBV18
j_call: TRBJ2-1
cdr3_aa: CASSQDRVKNEQFF

cdr3_length: 15
v_call: TRBV7-6
j_call: TRBJ2-1
cdr3_aa: CASSLEVGTSGSAIF

cdr3_length: 11
v_call: TRBV6-1
j_call: TRBJ2-4
cdr3_aa: CASSGENIQYF

cdr3_length: 16
v_call: TRBV27
j_call: TRBJ2-3
cdr3_aa: CASSPGLAGVFDTQYF